The clone carrying this T cell receptor beta chain was seen repeatedly, ten times or more. What it binds is unknown. A quantitative 5'-RACE method, one with molecular barcodes, was used to make TCR beta libraries. A single record per CDR3 protein comes from TCRdb applying MiXCR to the 5' RACE reads. The sample lists about 39,000 distinct CDR3 sequences; over 3.5% were seen once. The record originates from a study of CD8 T cells in ankylosing spondylitis. Study observations and caveats: Seemingly characteristic of ankylosing spondylitis blood was a TCR beta motif consisting of eight highly homologous variants. In reactive arthritis synovial fluid and blood, some motif variants had been reported before. In ankylosing spondylitis patients, matched synovial fluid reportedly showed significant enrichment of disease-linked clones.

V trimming: 3 bases; J trimming: 2 bases; junction bases outside the gene matches: 5. Germline lookup yields CDR1 SQVTM and CDR2 ANQGSEA. The CDR3 totals 15 residues. The chain carries TRBV29-1 and TRBJ1-4, with TRBD1 matching over 8 bases. The receptor was isolated from a female donor with ankylosing spondylitis or in good health (not recorded which). The specimen was blood, either unsorted or a sorted T cell fraction (not recorded which). Here the CDR3 DNA reads TGCAGCGTTGACGGCAGGGGGCGGACTAATGAAAAACTGTTTTTT. The encoded protein is CSVDGRGRTNEKLFF.